Shown below are 23 T cell receptor beta chains from a single sample sequenced in a study of radiation and T cells in renal cell carcinoma. TCRdb's copy holds only in-frame clones and misses some; the assay was immunoSEQ multiplex PCR. Among about 59,000 clones listed, 65% to 80% were seen once. Stated time point: baseline pretreatment blood. Treatment here: 15 Gy SBRT to primary tumor, nephrectomy 4 weeks later. This sample comprised blood, obtained from a patient whose treatment included radiotherapy and nephrectomy. These TCRs come from a man aged 55-75 years with renal cell carcinoma.

The chain links TRBV14 to TRBJ1-1, with D possibly matching TRBD1 (5 bases). The germline V and J ends were trimmed by 2 bases and 3 bases, with 7 bases remaining between them. Germline CDR1 is SGHDN and CDR2 is FVKESK. CDR3 length: 13 residues. The CDR3, as DNA: TGTGCCAGCAGCCAACCGGGGGACACTGAAGCTTTCTTT. Translated, it gives CASSQPGDTEAFF.

This chain joins TRBV7-2 and TRBJ2-3; 8 bases map to TRBD1. The CDR3 spans 16 residues. CDR1 and CDR2 from the germline V gene are SGHTA and FQGNSA. The junction had 7 bases not matched to a gene; V was cut back by 5 bases and J by 0 bases. The CDR3, as DNA: TGTGCCAGCAGCGACCGGACAGGGCCTAGCACAGATACGCAGTATTTT. Residues: CASSDRTGPSTDTQYF.

The chain employs TRBV27 and TRBJ1-4, with D maybe TRBD1 (5 bases). CDR1 and CDR2 (germline): MNHEY, SMNVEV (reference sequence). CDR3 length equals 14 residues. Deletions cut 6 bases from V and 4 bases from J, with 12 bases between. CDR3 sequence reads: CASRGQGDNEKLFF. CDR3 sequence (DNA): TGTGCCAGCAGAGGGCAGGGAGATAATGAAAAACTGTTTTTT.

V is TRBV6-4 and J is TRBJ1-1, with 10 positions matching TRBD1. The germline V gene encodes CDR1 MRHNA and CDR2 SNTAGT. The length of the CDR3 is 14 residues. The ends lost 6 bases at V and 5 bases at J; junction bases unmatched: 6. The CDR3 sequence: CASRPDRGGTEAFF. CDR3 coding DNA: TGTGCCAGCAGGCCGGACAGGGGGGGAACTGAAGCTTTCTTT.

This clone appeared a few times. The chain employs TRBV6-4 and TRBJ2-3; 7 bases align to TRBD2. The germline CDR1 and CDR2 sequences are MRHNA and SNTAGT. J lost 3 bases, V lost 6 bases, and 6 bases had no gene match. The CDR3 extends over 14 amino acids. CDR3 nucleotide sequence: TGTGCCAGCAGCGAAAATAGCGGGACAGATACGCAGTATTTT. This sequence encodes CASSENSGTDTQYF.

This chain uses TRBV7-2 with TRBJ1-5, with D perhaps matching TRBD1 (5 bases). Germline V gene lookup returns CDR1 SGHTA and CDR2 FQGNSA. Between the trimmed V and J ends, which lost 0 bases and 3 bases, there was a span of 9 bases. The CDR3 runs to 15 residues. The CDR3 DNA is TGTGCCAGCAGCTTAGCCGGCAGGGACAATCAGCCCCAGCATTTT. Translating gives CASSLAGRDNQPQHF.

This rearrangement joins TRBV4-2 to TRBJ1-2, with D possibly being TRBD1 (5 bases). Germline V gives CDR1 LGHNA, CDR2 YNFKEQ. The CDR3 length is 14 residues. The ends were cut back, 2 bases at V and 3 bases at J, with 10 bases in the middle. CDR3 nucleotides: TGTGCCAGCAGCCAACCCGGGGGGGACTATGGCTACACCTTC. This sequence encodes CASSQPGGDYGYTF.

The V gene is TRBV5-1, the J gene TRBJ2-1, with a possible D match to TRBD1 (6 bases). The CDR3 has 13 residues. Germline V gene data show CDR1 as SGHRS and CDR2 as YFSETQ. The V end lost 7 bases, the J end lost 8 bases, and 16 bases lay between the germline ends. The CDR3 loop reads CASQNQQGYEQFF. In nucleotides, the CDR3 is TGCGCCAGCCAAAACCAACAGGGATATGAGCAGTTCTTC.

The V gene is TRBV2, the J gene TRBJ2-1; 12 bases align to TRBD2. Germline V CDR1 and CDR2: SNHLY, FYNNEI. There are 15 residues in the CDR3. After removal of 7 bases from V and 2 bases from J, the junction contained 3 bases not matched to a gene. CDR3 in DNA: TGTGCCAGCAACGGACTAGCGGGAACCTACAATGAGCAGTTCTTC. This translates into CASNGLAGTYNEQFF.

The V gene is TRBV7-2, the J gene TRBJ1-6; D gene ambiguous. Germline CDR1 SGHTA, CDR2 FQGNSA. V lost 1 base, J lost 0 bases, and 4 bases lay in between. The CDR3 spans 15 residues. CDR3 sequence reads: CASSLDPSYNSPLHF. CDR3 sequence (DNA): TGTGCCAGCAGCTTAGACCCCTCCTATAATTCACCCCTCCACTTT.

In its sample, this clone was seen a few times. The rearrangement uses TRBV9 and TRBJ1-1, with D tentatively TRBD1 (5 bases). Germline assignment: CDR1 SGDLS and CDR2 YYNGEE. The ends were cut back, 0 bases at V and 3 bases at J, with 12 bases in the middle. The CDR3 loop spans 15 amino acids. In DNA, the CDR3 is TGTGCCAGCAGCGTAGCTCCAGGGTTGGACACTGAAGCTTTCTTT. This codes for CASSVAPGLDTEAFF.

This clone turned up a few times. The chain is built from TRBV19 and TRBJ2-7; tentatively, D is TRBD1 (6 bases). V lost 3 bases and J 2 bases, leaving 11 bases between the germline ends. The CDR3 spans 14 residues. The germline gives CDR1 LNHDA, CDR2 SQIVND (reference sequence). CDR3 amino acids: CASSIGQGTYEQYF. The DNA for the CDR3 is TGTGCCAGTAGTATCGGCCAGGGGACCTACGAGCAGTACTTC.

This chain joins TRBV2 and TRBJ1-2, with 8 nucleotides matching TRBD1. There are 14 residues in the CDR3. Germline values: CDR1 SNHLY, CDR2 FYNNEI. J gave up 0 bases and V 7 bases, and 4 bases lay outside the gene matches. The CDR3 coding sequence is TGTGCCAGCACCCCGGACAGGGCTAACTATGGCTACACCTTC. Translating it yields CASTPDRANYGYTF.

This clone was seen once. This chain joins TRBV30 and TRBJ2-5; perhaps TRBD1 as D (6 bases). Germline V gives CDR1 GTSNPN, CDR2 SVGIG (reference sequence). This CDR3 spans 13 amino acids. V was clipped by 0 bases and J by 5 bases, with 10 bases between them. The CDR3 region is CAWSVQGWETQYF. CDR3 in DNA: TGTGCCTGGAGTGTACAGGGATGGGAGACCCAGTACTTC.

V usage is TRBV7-6 and J usage is TRBJ1-1; 7 bases agree with TRBD1. Trimming took 4 bases from V and 1 from J; bases not matched to a gene: 6. CDR1 and CDR2 from the germline V gene are SGHVS and FNYEAQ. CDR3 length: 15 residues. In DNA, the CDR3 is TGTGCCAGCAGCTCCGACAGGGCTGGGAACACTGAAGCTTTCTTT. Translating it yields CASSSDRAGNTEAFF.

The rearrangement uses TRBV7-2 and TRBJ2-3; 9 bases match TRBD2. The length of the CDR3 is 15 residues. CDR1 is SGHTA, CDR2 FQGNSA, per germline. The junction had 5 bases not matched to a gene; V was cut back by 5 bases and J by 2 bases. CDR3 in DNA: TGTGCCAGCAGCCCGAGACTAGCGGACACAGATACGCAGTATTTT. This sequence encodes CASSPRLADTDTQYF.

The CDR3 here is CASSLEGQGYQPQHF. CDR3 coding DNA: TGTGCCAGCAGCTTAGAGGGACAGGGCTATCAGCCCCAGCATTTT. The rearrangement joins TRBV11-2 to TRBJ1-5; TRBD1 matches 9 bases. V gave up 0 bases and J gave up 5 bases; unmatched junction bases: 2. Germline loops: CDR1 SGHAT, CDR2 FQNNGV. The CDR3 runs 15 residues.

The chain couples TRBV9 to TRBJ1-1, with D possibly being TRBD1 (5 bases). The CDR3 extends over 14 amino acids. V shed 0 bases and J shed 4 bases, with 10 bases lying between them. Germline V gives CDR1 SGDLS, CDR2 YYNGEE. The CDR3 region has the DNA TGTGCCAGCAGCGTAGGAGGGGATCGCACTGAAGCTTTCTTT. Translated, it gives CASSVGGDRTEAFF.

Of note for this clone: Given a much more abundant clone one base away, this may be a read error. Within the sample, other DNA sequences also encode this same CDR3. This sequence joins TRBV6-4 and TRBJ2-1; no clear D. Per germline, CDR1 MRHNA and CDR2 SNTAGT. There are 14 residues in the CDR3. The CDR3 DNA sequence: TGTGCCAGCAGTGACTCTGGTGGCGGCAGTGAGCAATTCTTC. This codes for CASSDSGGGSEQFF.

The rearrangement uses TRBV5-6 and TRBJ1-2; a weak D match, TRBD1 (5 bases). Trimming cost V 0 bases and J 7 bases, with 10 bases left between them. CDR3 size: 13 residues. Germline V gene data show CDR1 as SGHDT and CDR2 as YYEEEE. The DNA for the CDR3 is TGTGCCAGCAGCTTGGCCTCGGGGGGTGGCTACACCTTC. It translates to CASSLASGGGYTF.

The chain has TRBV2 and TRBJ2-1; D is perhaps TRBD1 or TRBD2 (5 bases each). Per the germline V gene, CDR1 is SNHLY and CDR2 is FYNNEI. The CDR3 length is 12 residues. V lost 7 bases and J 9 bases, leaving 13 bases between the germline ends. The CDR3 bases are TGTGCCAGCAAAAGTGGGGACGTTGAGCAGTTCTTC. It codes for CASKSGDVEQFF.

The chain joins TRBV5-6 to TRBJ1-5, with D perhaps matching TRBD1 (5 bases). The CDR3 has 15 residues. The V end lost 4 bases, the J end lost 6 bases, and 17 bases lay between the germline ends. CDR1 SGHDT and CDR2 YYEEEE come from the germline V gene. The CDR3 protein is CASSLHLGGSQPQHF. The CDR3 DNA reads TGTGCCAGCAGCCTGCACCTGGGGGGATCTCAGCCCCAGCATTTT.

The V and J genes are TRBV4-2 and TRBJ2-3; D is unresolved. Trimming took off 2 bases at V and 2 bases at J, with 11 bases between the two ends. Germline assignment: CDR1 LGHNA and CDR2 YNFKEQ. This CDR3 region has 15 residues. CDR3 coding DNA: TGTGCCAGCAGCCAACCGGCCCCGCCCACAGATACGCAGTATTTT. This sequence encodes CASSQPAPPTDTQYF.